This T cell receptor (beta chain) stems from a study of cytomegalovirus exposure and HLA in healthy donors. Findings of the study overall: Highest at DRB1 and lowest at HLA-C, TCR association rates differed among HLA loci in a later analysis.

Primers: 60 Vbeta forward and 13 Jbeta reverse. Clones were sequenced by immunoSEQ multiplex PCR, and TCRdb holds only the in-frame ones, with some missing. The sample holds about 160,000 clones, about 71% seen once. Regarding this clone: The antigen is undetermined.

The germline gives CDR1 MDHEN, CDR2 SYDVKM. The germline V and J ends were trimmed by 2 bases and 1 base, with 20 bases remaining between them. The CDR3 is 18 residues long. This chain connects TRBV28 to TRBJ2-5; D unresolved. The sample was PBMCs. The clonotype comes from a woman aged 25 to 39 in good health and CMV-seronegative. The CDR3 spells CASSLTVDIISVQETQYF. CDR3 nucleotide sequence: TGTGCCAGCAGTTTAACCGTTGACATAATCTCCGTCCAAGAGACCCAGTACTTC.